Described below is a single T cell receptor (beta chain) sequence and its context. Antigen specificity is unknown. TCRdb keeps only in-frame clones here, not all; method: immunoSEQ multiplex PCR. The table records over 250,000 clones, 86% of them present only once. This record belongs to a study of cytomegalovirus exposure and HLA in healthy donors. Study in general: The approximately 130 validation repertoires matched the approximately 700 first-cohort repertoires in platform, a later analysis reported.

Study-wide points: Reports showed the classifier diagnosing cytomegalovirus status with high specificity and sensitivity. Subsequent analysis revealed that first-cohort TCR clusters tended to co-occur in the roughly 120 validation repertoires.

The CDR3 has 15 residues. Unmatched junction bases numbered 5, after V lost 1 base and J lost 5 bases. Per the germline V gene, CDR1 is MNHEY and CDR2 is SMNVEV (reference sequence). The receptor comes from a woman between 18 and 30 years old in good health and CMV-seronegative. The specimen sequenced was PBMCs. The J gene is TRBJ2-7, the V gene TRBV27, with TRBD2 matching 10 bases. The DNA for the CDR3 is TGTGCCAGCAGTTTATTCCTAGCGGGGGACCACGAGCAGTACTTC. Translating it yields CASSLFLAGDHEQYF.